Each of the 24 T cell receptor beta chains below was sequenced from the same sample in a study of blood T cell repertoires in COVID-19. Profiling relied on immunoSEQ multiplex PCR, and the TCRdb table lists in-frame clones only, not all of them. The sample includes about 350,000 clones, roughly 86% of them seen just once. The sample consisted of PBMCs or T cells enriched from blood (not recorded which). The source is a woman younger than 45 who had recovered from COVID-19.

The V and J genes are TRBV7-9 and TRBJ1-1; 7 nucleotides agree with TRBD1. The CDR3 loop spans 15 amino acids. CDR1 is SEHNR and CDR2 is FQNEAQ in the germline V gene (reference sequence). V dropped 0 bases and J dropped 5; count of bases not matched to a gene: 6. The CDR3 spells CASSLATGAGTEAFF. The CDR3 DNA reads as TGTGCCAGCAGCTTAGCCACAGGGGCTGGGACTGAAGCTTTCTTT. Using reference TRBV7-9 and TRBJ1-1 for the parts outside the CDR3, the full variable domain is DTGVSQNPRHKITKRGQNVTFRCDPISEHNRLYWYRQTLGQGPEFLTYFQNEAQLEKSRLLSDRFSAERPKGSFSTLEIQRTEQGDSAMYLCASSLATGAGTEAFFGQGTRLTVV.

In nucleotides, the CDR3 is TGTGCCAGCAGCCAAGGCTTCGGGACAGGGGATGAAAAACTGTTTTTT. Protein product: CASSQGFGTGDEKLFF. The J gene is TRBJ1-4, the V gene TRBV3-1 (or the pseudogene TRBV3-2); the match to TRBD1 covers 10 bases. Germline trimming cut 1 base from V and 6 bases from J; bases unmatched to any gene: 5. This CDR3 has 16 residues. Germline lookup yields CDR1 LGHDT and CDR2 YNNKEL (reference sequence).

The CDR3 loop reads CASSKDRSDSPSTDTQYF. CDR3 nucleotides: TGTGCCAGCAGCAAAGACCGTTCGGACAGCCCTAGCACAGATACGCAGTATTTT. The chain employs TRBV21-1 and TRBJ2-3; the table's D call, TRBD1, was not checked against the DNA. TRBV21-1 is classified as a pseudogene. This CDR3 spans 18 amino acids.

This chain joins TRBV20-1 and TRBJ1-5, with D uncertain. The CDR3 has 13 residues. CDR1 and CDR2 (germline): DFQATT, SNEGSKA (reference sequence). V dropped 3 bases and J dropped 0 bases, with 6 bases sitting between them. CDR3 protein: CSASGSSNQPQHF. CDR3 DNA sequence: TGCAGTGCTAGTGGGAGTAGCAATCAGCCCCAGCATTTT.

The V and J genes are TRBV6-5 and TRBJ2-2; TRBD2 is a possible D gene (7 bases). The V end was cut by 4 bases, the J end by 6 bases, with 9 bases between. CDR1 is MNHEY and CDR2 is SVGAGI in the germline V gene. This CDR3 has 13 residues. The CDR3 protein is CASSLGGAGELFF. CDR3 in DNA: TGTGCCAGCAGTTTAGGGGGGGCCGGGGAGCTGTTTTTT.

The chain recombines TRBV28 with TRBJ2-1; 8 bases align to TRBD1. The CDR3 loop spans 14 amino acids. The germline CDR1 and CDR2 sequences are MDHEN and SYDVKM. V shed 8 bases and J 6 bases; nucleotides not matched to a gene: 9. This chain's CDR3 is CASGQDRAGNEQFF. DNA for the CDR3: TGTGCCAGCGGGCAGGACAGGGCAGGCAATGAGCAGTTCTTC.

CDR3 residues: CTSSLTSGAYNEQFF. The CDR3, as DNA: TGCACCAGCAGCCTGACTAGCGGGGCCTACAATGAGCAGTTCTTC. The chain joins TRBV1 to TRBJ2-1; the listed D gene, TRBD2, was not tested against the DNA. TRBV1 is termed a pseudogene. The CDR3 is 15 amino acids.

The chain joins TRBV24-1 to TRBJ2-7, with 8 positions matching TRBD1. The trim removed 3 bases at V and 1 base at J, leaving 7 bases unmatched. The CDR3 is 16 residues long. Germline CDR1 is KGHDR and CDR2 is SFDVKD. The CDR3 region has the DNA TGTGCCACCAGTGATGCAAAGACAGGGGCGTCCTACGAGCAGTACTTC. Its translation is CATSDAKTGASYEQYF.

The chain is built from TRBV7-9 and TRBJ1-1; D not resolved. The ends were cut back, 1 base at V and 7 bases at J, with 7 bases in the middle. The CDR3 length is 12 residues. Germline V gene data show CDR1 as SEHNR and CDR2 as FQNEAQ (reference sequence). The CDR3 reads CASSLDGYEAFF. CDR3 coding DNA: TGTGCCAGCAGCTTAGACGGTTATGAAGCTTTCTTT.

The J gene is TRBJ1-2, the V gene TRBV3-1 (or the pseudogene TRBV3-2); tentatively, D is TRBD1 (6 bases). Germline V gene lookup returns CDR1 LGHDT and CDR2 YNNKEL (reference sequence). This CDR3 is built from 17 residues. V lost 4 bases, J lost 6 bases, and 24 bases lay in between. In nucleotides, the CDR3 is TGTGCCAGCAGCCCCCATTTGGGGGGGACACCGAGGGATGGCTACACCTTC. It yields the protein CASSPHLGGTPRDGYTF.

The CDR3 loop is CASSLAPGNTEAFF. Written as DNA, the CDR3 is TGCGCCAGCAGCTTGGCCCCGGGTAACACTGAAGCTTTCTTT. The chain has TRBV5-1 and TRBJ1-1, with D hard to call. The CDR3 runs to 14 residues. Trimming stripped 0 bases from V and 2 bases from J, with 8 bases between. Germline loops: CDR1 SGHRS, CDR2 YFSETQ.

This sequence joins TRBV18 and TRBJ2-1; D unresolved. The CDR3 is 14 amino acids. The germline V gene has CDR1 KGHSH and CDR2 LQKENI. Trimming shortened V by 2 bases and J by 6 bases, and 11 bases separated the two germline ends. Written as DNA, the CDR3 is TGTGCCAGCTCACCATCCTCGTATCTCAATGAGCAGTTCTTC. Residues: CASSPSSYLNEQFF.

The chain has TRBV11-3 and TRBJ1-1; D is possibly TRBD1 (5 bases). V lost 4 bases, J lost 5 bases, and 11 bases lay in between. Germline CDR1 SGHNT, CDR2 YENEEA. This CDR3 spans 13 amino acids. The CDR3 nucleotides read TGTGCCAGCAGCTCGAGGGGAGGGACTGAAGCTTTCTTT. Its protein is CASSSRGGTEAFF.

The genes are TRBV5-4 and TRBJ1-1; D is unclear. V lost 2 bases and J lost 10, with 12 bases in between. The germline V gene encodes CDR1 SGHNT and CDR2 YYREEE (reference sequence). The CDR3 is made up of 12 amino acids. CDR3: CASSFGSLPAFF. CDR3 nucleotide sequence: TGTGCCAGCAGCTTTGGGAGCCTGCCAGCTTTCTTT.

This chain links TRBV27 with TRBJ1-5, with 7 bases identical to TRBD1. In germline, CDR1 is MNHEY, CDR2 SMNVEV (reference sequence). V was clipped by 6 bases and J by 2 bases; unmatched bases: 7. The CDR3 extends over 15 amino acids. DNA for the CDR3: TGTGCCAGCAGCCTCGGGACAGCACGCAATCAGCCCCAGCATTTT. This sequence encodes CASSLGTARNQPQHF.

V and J are TRBV28 and TRBJ1-6, with D possibly being TRBD1 (5 bases). Per germline, CDR1 MDHEN and CDR2 SYDVKM. CDR3 size: 13 residues. Between the trimmed V and J ends, which lost 7 bases and 10 bases, there was a span of 14 bases. The CDR3 nucleotides read TGTGCCAGCAAGGGGCCTGTCGGGTCACCCCTCCACTTT. It encodes CASKGPVGSPLHF.

The chain links TRBV10-3 to TRBJ2-1, with 7 nucleotides matching TRBD1. The V gene end was trimmed by 7 bases and the J gene end by 7 bases; junction bases not matched to a gene: 10. Germline V gene lookup returns CDR1 ENHRY and CDR2 SYGVKD. The CDR3 is 14 residues long. The DNA for the CDR3 is TGTGCCATCAAAAATAGGGGGCGTCAGAATGAGCAGTTCTTC. It specifies CAIKNRGRQNEQFF.

The V call is TRBV13, the J call TRBJ2-2, with 8 bases lining up with TRBD1. The CDR3 contains 16 residues. The germline CDR1 and CDR2 sequences are PRHDT and FYEKMQ (reference sequence). V lost 5 bases to trimming and J lost 0 bases; unmatched junction nucleotides: 5. The chain's CDR3 is CASSARDRTNTGELFF. The DNA for the CDR3 is TGTGCCAGCAGCGCTCGGGACAGGACGAACACCGGGGAGCTGTTTTTT.

J is TRBJ1-1 and V is TRBV4-1; possibly TRBD1 for D (5 bases). Trimming removed 4 bases at V and 11 bases at J, with 20 bases between. The CDR3 is 14 residues long. Germline CDR1 is MGHRA and CDR2 is YSYEKL. CDR3 sequence: CASSPTRAPTGAFF. CDR3 in DNA: TGCGCCAGCAGCCCCACCAGGGCCCCAACTGGGGCTTTCTTT.

The chain recombines TRBV28 with TRBJ1-1; 9 nucleotides agree with TRBD1. From germline, CDR1 is MDHEN and CDR2 SYDVKM. This CDR3 contains 15 residues. V lost 3 bases to trimming and J lost 4 bases; unmatched junction nucleotides: 6. As DNA, the CDR3 is TGTGCCAGCAGTTTTTGGACAGGGGCCTCCACTGAAGCTTTCTTT. Translating it yields CASSFWTGASTEAFF. Together with reference TRBV28 and TRBJ1-1, the CDR3 gives the full variable domain: DVKVTQSSRYLVKRTGEKVFLECVQDMDHENMFWYRQDPGLGLRLIYFSYDVKMKEKGDIPEGYSVSREKKERFSLILESASTNQTSMYLCASSFWTGASTEAFFGQGTRLTVV.

CDR3 in DNA: TGCAGTGCTACTGACGGGGGGTCCTCCTACGAGCAGTACTTC. As protein: CSATDGGSSYEQYF. The rearrangement links TRBV20-1 to TRBJ2-7; the match to TRBD2 covers 7 bases. CDR1 and CDR2 (germline): DFQATT, SNEGSKA (reference sequence). This CDR3 spans 14 amino acids. After removal of 4 bases from V and 0 bases from J, the junction contained 6 bases not matched to a gene.

V usage is TRBV5-4 and J usage is TRBJ1-2, with D unresolved. Trimming removed 4 bases from V and 4 bases from J, with 11 bases in between. Germline values: CDR1 SGHNT, CDR2 YYREEE (reference sequence). The CDR3 length is 13 residues. The CDR3 loop is CASSPEQLYGYTF. Written as DNA, the CDR3 is TGTGCCAGCAGCCCGGAACAGCTCTATGGCTACACCTTC. The whole variable domain, filled in from reference TRBV5-4 and TRBJ1-2, reads ETGVTQSPTHLIKTRGQQVTLRCSSQSGHNTVSWYQQALGQGPQFIFQYYREEENGRGNFPPRFSGLQFPNYSSELNVNALELDDSALYLCASSPEQLYGYTFGSGTRLTVV.

The genes are TRBV6-5 and TRBJ2-1, with 9 bases lining up with TRBD1. Per germline, CDR1 MNHEY and CDR2 SVGAGI. Losses at the gene ends were 7 bases for V and 7 bases for J; bases not matched to a gene: 5. The CDR3 runs to 13 residues. The CDR3 sequence is CASTRDRANEQFF. CDR3 nucleotide sequence: TGTGCCAGCACCAGGGACAGGGCAAATGAGCAGTTCTTC.

The rearrangement joins TRBV18 to TRBJ1-2, with unresolved D. This CDR3 comprises 14 residues. Trimming shortened V by 5 bases and J by 8 bases, and 18 bases separated the two germline ends. Germline V gene sequence: CDR1 KGHSH, CDR2 LQKENI. The CDR3 protein is CASSDTSSSDGYTF. In DNA, the CDR3 is TGTGCCAGCTCAGACACATCATCTTCAGACGGCTACACCTTC.